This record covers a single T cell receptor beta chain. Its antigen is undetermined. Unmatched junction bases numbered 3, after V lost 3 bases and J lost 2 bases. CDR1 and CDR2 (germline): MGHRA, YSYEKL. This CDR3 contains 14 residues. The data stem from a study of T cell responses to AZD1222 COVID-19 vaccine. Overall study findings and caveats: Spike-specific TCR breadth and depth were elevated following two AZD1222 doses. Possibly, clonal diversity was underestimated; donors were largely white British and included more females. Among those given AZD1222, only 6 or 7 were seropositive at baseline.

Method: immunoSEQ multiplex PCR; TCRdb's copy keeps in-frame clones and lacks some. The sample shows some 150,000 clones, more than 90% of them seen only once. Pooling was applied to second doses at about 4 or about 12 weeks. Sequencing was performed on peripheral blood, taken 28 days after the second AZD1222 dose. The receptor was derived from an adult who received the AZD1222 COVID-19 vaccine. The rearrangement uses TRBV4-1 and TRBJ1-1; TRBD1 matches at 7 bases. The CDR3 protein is CASSQTGFNTEAFF. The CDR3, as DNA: TGCGCCAGCAGCCAGACAGGGTTCAACACTGAAGCTTTCTTT.